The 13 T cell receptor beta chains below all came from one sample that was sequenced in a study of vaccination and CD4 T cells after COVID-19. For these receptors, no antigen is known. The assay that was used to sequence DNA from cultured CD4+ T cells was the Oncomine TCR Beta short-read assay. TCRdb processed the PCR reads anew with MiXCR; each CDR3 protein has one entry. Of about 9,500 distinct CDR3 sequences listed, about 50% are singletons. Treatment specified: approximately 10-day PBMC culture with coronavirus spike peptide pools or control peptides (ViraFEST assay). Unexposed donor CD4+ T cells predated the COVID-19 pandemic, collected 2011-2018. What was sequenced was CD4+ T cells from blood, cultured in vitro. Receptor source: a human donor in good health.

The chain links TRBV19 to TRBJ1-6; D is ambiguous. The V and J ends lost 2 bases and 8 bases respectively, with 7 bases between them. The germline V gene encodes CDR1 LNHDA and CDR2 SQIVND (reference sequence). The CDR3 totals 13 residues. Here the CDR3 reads CASSILMDSPLHF. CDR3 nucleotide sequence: TGTGCCAGTAGTATACTTATGGATTCACCCCTCCACTTT.

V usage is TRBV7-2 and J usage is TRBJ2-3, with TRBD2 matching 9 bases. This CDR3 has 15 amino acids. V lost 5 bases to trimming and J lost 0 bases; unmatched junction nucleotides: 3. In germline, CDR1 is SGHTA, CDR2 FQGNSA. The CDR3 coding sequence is TGTGCCAGCAGCCTAACTAGCGGGAGCACAGATACGCAGTATTTT. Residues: CASSLTSGSTDTQYF.

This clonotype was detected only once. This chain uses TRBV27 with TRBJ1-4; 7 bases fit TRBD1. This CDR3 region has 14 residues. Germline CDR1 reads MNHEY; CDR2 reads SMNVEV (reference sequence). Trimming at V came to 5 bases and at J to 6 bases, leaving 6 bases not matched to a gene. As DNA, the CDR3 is TGTGCCAGCAGTCTCCGACAGGGCTATGAAAAACTGTTTTTT. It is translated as CASSLRQGYEKLFF.

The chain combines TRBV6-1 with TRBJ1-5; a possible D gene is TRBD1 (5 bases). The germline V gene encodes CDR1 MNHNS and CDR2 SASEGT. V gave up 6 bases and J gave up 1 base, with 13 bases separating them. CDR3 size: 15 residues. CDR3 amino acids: CASSGDPRSNQPQHF. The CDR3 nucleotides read TGTGCCAGCAGCGGGGACCCCAGGAGCAATCAGCCCCAGCATTTT.

In nucleotides, the CDR3 is TGTGCCAGCAGTCACGGGACAGGCTATAACTATGGCTACACCTTC. Its protein is CASSHGTGYNYGYTF. The chain joins TRBV12-3 or TRBV12-4 to TRBJ1-2; TRBD1 aligns across 8 bases. Losses at the gene ends were 5 bases for V and 1 base for J; bases not matched to a gene: 6. This CDR3 has 15 residues.

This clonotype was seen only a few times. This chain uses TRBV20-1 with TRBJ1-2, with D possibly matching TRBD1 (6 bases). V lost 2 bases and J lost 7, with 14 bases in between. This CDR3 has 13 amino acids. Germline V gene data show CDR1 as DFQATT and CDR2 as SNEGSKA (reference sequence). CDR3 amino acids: CSARPQGRSGYTF. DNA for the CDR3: TGCAGTGCTAGACCACAGGGTCGAAGTGGCTACACCTTC.

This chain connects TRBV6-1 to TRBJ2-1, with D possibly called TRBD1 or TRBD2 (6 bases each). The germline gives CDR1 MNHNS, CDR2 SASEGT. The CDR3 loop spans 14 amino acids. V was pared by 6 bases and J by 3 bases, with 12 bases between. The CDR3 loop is CASSPEGGYNEQFF. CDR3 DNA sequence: TGTGCCAGCAGCCCCGAGGGGGGCTACAATGAGCAGTTCTTC.

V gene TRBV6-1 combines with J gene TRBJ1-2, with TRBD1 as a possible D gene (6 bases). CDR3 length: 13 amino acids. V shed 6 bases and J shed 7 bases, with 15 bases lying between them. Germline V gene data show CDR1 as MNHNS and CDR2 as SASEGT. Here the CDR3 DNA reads TGTGCCAGCAGCGAACAGGGATCGGCTGGCTACACCTTC. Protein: CASSEQGSAGYTF.

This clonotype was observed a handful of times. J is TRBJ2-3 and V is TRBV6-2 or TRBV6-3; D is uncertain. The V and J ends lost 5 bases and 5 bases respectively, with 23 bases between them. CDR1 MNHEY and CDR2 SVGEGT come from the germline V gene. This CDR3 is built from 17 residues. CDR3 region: CASSPLFITGAEDTQYF. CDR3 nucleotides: TGTGCCAGCAGTCCCCTTTTCATAACGGGCGCGGAAGATACGCAGTATTTT.

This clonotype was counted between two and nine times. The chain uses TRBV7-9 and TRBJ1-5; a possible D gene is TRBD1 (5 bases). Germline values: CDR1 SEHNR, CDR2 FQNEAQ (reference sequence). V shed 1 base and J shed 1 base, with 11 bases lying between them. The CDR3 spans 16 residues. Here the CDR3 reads CASSLVGGVSNQPQHF. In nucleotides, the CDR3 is TGTGCCAGCAGCTTAGTAGGAGGGGTGAGCAATCAGCCCCAGCATTTT.

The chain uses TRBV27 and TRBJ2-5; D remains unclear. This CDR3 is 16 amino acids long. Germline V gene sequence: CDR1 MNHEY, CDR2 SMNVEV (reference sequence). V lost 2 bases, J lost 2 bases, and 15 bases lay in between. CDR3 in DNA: TGTGCCAGCAGTTTAAGACAATCCTGGAAACAAGAGACCCAGTACTTC. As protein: CASSLRQSWKQETQYF.

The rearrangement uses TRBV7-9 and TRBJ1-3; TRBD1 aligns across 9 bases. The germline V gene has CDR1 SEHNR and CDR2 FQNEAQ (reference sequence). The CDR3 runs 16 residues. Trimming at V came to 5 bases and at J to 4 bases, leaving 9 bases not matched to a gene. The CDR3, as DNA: TGTGCCAGCAGCATTACAGGGGGCGCGAGGGGAAACACCATATATTTT. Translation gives CASSITGGARGNTIYF.

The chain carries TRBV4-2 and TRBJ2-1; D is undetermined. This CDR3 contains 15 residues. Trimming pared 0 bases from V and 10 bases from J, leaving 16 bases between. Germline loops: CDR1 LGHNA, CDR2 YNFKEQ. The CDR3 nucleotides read TGTGCCAGCAGCCAAGAGGGCCAAGGGTTAGGAGAGCAGTTCTTC. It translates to CASSQEGQGLGEQFF.